This TCR beta chain was sequenced during a study of cytomegalovirus exposure and HLA in healthy donors. General study findings and limits: A later analysis showed TCR association rates differing by HLA locus, peaking at DRB1 and lowest at HLA-C. Reportedly, cytomegalovirus status was diagnosed with high sensitivity and specificity. Most TCR sequences showed up rarely, but some public TCRs showed up in many donors. Listed as cytomegalovirus-associated were 170 or so TCR beta chains.

From germline, CDR1 is MNHEY and CDR2 SMNVEV (reference sequence). V dropped 5 bases and J dropped 6; count of bases not matched to a gene: 12. The CDR3 consists of 15 residues. This clone occurred a few times. The target antigen is unknown. Researchers ran the PCR with 60 Vbeta and 13 Jbeta primers. Assay: immunoSEQ multiplex PCR; the TCRdb copy retains only in-frame clones and omits some. The table records more than 110,000 clones, roughly three quarters of them present only once. The gene calls are TRBV27 and TRBJ1-1, with 7 bases matching TRBD1. The TCR originated in a male donor in good health and CMV-seronegative. The sequencing input was PBMCs. For the CDR3, the DNA is TGTGCCAGCAGTCTACAAGCCCAAACAGGGGCTGAAGCTTTCTTT. Protein product: CASSLQAQTGAEAFF.